This TCR beta chain was identified during a study of blood T cells in healthy people across ages. Peripheral blood samples of 7.5 to 10 milliliters were drawn from each donor. PCR was performed a second time for roughly 7 to 12 cycles using a sample-barcoded 5' primer and a J-beta primer mix. Sequencing of every sample gave 2.5 million or more CDR3-containing paired-end reads. Each CDR3 protein gets one entry after TCRdb re-called the 5' RACE reads with MiXCR. Among fewer than 2 million distinct CDR3 sequences listed, approximately 39% were seen once. After removal of 6 bases from V and 3 bases from J, the junction contained 5 bases not matched to a gene. CDR3 size: 14 residues.

Sequencing input: blood. This receptor was obtained from a human donor in good health. The gene calls are TRBV12-3 or TRBV12-4 and TRBJ1-1, with 9 nucleotides matching TRBD1. CDR3 residues: CASRPGQGYTEAFF. The CDR3 nucleotides are TGTGCCAGCAGGCCGGGACAGGGATACACTGAAGCTTTCTTT.